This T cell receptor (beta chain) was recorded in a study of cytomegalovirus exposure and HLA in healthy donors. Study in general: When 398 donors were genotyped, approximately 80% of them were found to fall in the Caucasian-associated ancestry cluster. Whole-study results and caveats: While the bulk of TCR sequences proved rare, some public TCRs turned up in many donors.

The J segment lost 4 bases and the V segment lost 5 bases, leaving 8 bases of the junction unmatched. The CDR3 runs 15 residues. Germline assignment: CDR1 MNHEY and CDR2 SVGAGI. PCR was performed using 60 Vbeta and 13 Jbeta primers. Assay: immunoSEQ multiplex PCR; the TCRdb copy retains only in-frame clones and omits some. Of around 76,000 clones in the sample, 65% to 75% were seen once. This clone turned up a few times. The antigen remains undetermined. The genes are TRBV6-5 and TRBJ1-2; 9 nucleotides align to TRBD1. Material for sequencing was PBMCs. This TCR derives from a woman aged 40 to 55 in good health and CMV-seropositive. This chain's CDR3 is CASSTRQGGLYGYTF. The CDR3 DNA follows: TGTGCCAGCAGTACCAGACAGGGGGGACTCTATGGCTACACCTTC.